This T cell receptor (beta chain) is from a study of tumor-infiltrating lymphocytes in primary liver carcinoma. Study results and limitations: Among the pair types, tumor region pairs showed more overlap than tumor-adjacent and tumor-blood pairs.

Between roughly 17 and 30 mg of unsorted bulk tissue served as the source from which RNA and DNA were co-extracted. CDR1 and CDR2 from the germline V gene are SGHDN and FVKESK. V was clipped by 8 bases and J by 8 bases, with 10 bases between them. The CDR3 is made up of 11 amino acids. TCR beta cDNA came from around 500 ng total RNA, primed with a constant-region primer. Libraries covering TCR beta were generated through three nested multiplex PCR rounds (using a slightly modified ARM-PCR). Rounds one and two of PCR, each of around 11 cycles, were primed with TRBV1-TRBV30 forward primers and a C-beta reverse primer. One entry per CDR3 protein results from TCRdb running MiXCR on the multiplex PCR reads. In the table there are 85,000 to 100,000 distinct CDR3 sequences, about 73% of which are singletons. To note about this clonotype: The antigen remains unidentified. A much larger clone lies a single base off, so this may be a read error.

This clonotype was sampled from a man in his forties or fifties with primary liver carcinoma and hepatitis B virus infection. The rearrangement links TRBV14 to TRBJ2-1; the D gene could be TRBD1 or TRBD2 (5 bases each). Material: tumor-adjacent normal liver tissue. Written as DNA, the CDR3 is TGTGCCAGCGGCCGGGACCATGAGCAGTTCTTC. Translated, it gives CASGRDHEQFF.